This is a list of T cell receptor beta chains from one sample in a study of blood T cell repertoires in COVID-19. Clones were sequenced by immunoSEQ multiplex PCR, and TCRdb holds only the in-frame ones, with some missing. The sample records about 390,000 clones, more than 75% being singletons. Source material: PBMCs or T cells enriched from blood (not recorded which). These receptors were collected from a woman in her 50s who had recovered from COVID-19. Both conserved end residues are part of each CDR3. Fields, in order: CDR3 protein, CDR3 DNA, clone size, J gene, V gene, D gene. A D gene is named only where the DNA matches it firmly. Some rows have no size entry. The others give once, few or many, or a class for an expanded clone.

CASSQLKRNYEQYF	TGTGCCAGCAGCCAACTAAAGAGAAACTACGAGCAGTACTTC	NA	TRBJ2-7	TRBV3-1/TRBV3-2	NA
CAISVTAGHANTGELFF	TGTGCCATCAGTGTAACTGCAGGACACGCGAACACCGGGGAGCTGTTTTTT	once	TRBJ2-2	TRBV10-3	NA
CASALGSEAFF	TGTGCCAGCGCACTCGGGTCTGAAGCTTTCTTT	NA	TRBJ1-1	TRBV6-5	NA
CASSSSPGGSSQPQHF	TGTGCCAGCAGTTCCTCTCCCGGGGGGAGCAGTCAGCCCCAGCATTTT	NA	TRBJ1-5	TRBV6-2/TRBV6-3	NA
CASSGPTTGELFF	TGTGCCAGCAGTGGACCGACTACCGGGGAGCTGTTTTTT	few	TRBJ2-2	TRBV2	NA
CASSGQGRGYEQYF	TGTGCCAGCAGCGGACAGGGAAGGGGCTACGAGCAGTACTTC	NA	TRBJ2-7	TRBV2	TRBD1
CASSLAGQPQHF	TGTGCCAGCAGTTTAGCGGGACAGCCCCAGCATTTT	NA	TRBJ1-5	TRBV27	NA
CASSQVQEADLNYGYTF	TGTGCCAGCAGCCAAGTCCAAGAGGCGGATCTGAACTATGGCTACACCTTC	NA	TRBJ1-2	TRBV4-2	NA
CASSVWTGDGNQPQHF	TGTGCCAGCAGTGTATGGACAGGGGACGGGAATCAGCCCCAGCATTTT	NA	TRBJ1-5	TRBV6-1	TRBD1
CASSYSADIQYF	TGTGCCAGCAGTTACTCGGCGGACATTCAGTACTTC	NA	TRBJ2-4	TRBV6-6	NA
CASSLAGGAGTEAFF	TGTGCCAGCAGCTTGGCAGGGGGCGCGGGTACTGAAGCTTTCTTT	NA	TRBJ1-1	TRBV7-9	TRBD1
CASSDQATQGGFNTGMNTEAFF	TGTGCCAGCAGTGACCAAGCCACTCAGGGCGGATTCAACACCGGCATGAACACTGAAGCTTTCTTT	NA	TRBJ1-1	TRBV2	NA
CASSVRDRNSPLHF	TGTGCCAGCAGCGTCCGGGACAGGAATTCACCCCTCCACTTT	once	TRBJ1-6	TRBV2	TRBD1
CASSPTLARQTLAKNIQYF	TGTGCCAGCAGTCCAACTCTGGCCCGACAGACTCTAGCCAAAAACATTCAGTACTTC	NA	TRBJ2-4	TRBV7-6	NA
CASSSADYGYTF	TGTGCCAGCAGTTCAGCGGACTATGGCTACACCTTC	NA	TRBJ1-2	TRBV28	NA
CAGGTGDNSPLHF	TGTGCCGGGGGGACAGGGGACAATTCACCCCTCCACTTT	NA	TRBJ1-6	TRBV28	TRBD1
CASSLTGDSPLHF	TGTGCCAGCAGTTTGACAGGGGATTCACCCCTCCACTTT	NA	TRBJ1-6	TRBV28	TRBD1
CAINFGGSTDTQYF	TGTGCCATCAACTTCGGGGGTAGCACAGATACGCAGTATTTT	NA	TRBJ2-3	TRBV10-3	NA
CASSVAPGGTNEKLFF	TGTGCCAGCAGCGTAGCCCCAGGAGGTACTAATGAAAAACTGTTTTTT	NA	TRBJ1-4	TRBV9	NA
CASSAKWANTEAFF	TGTGCCAGCAGCGCCAAGTGGGCGAACACTGAAGCTTTCTTT	NA	TRBJ1-1	TRBV7-2	NA
CASSYSESSYNSPLHF	TGTGCCAGCAGTTACTCAGAGAGCTCCTATAATTCACCCCTCCACTTT	NA	TRBJ1-6	TRBV6-5	NA
CASSGQGHYEQYF	TGTGCCAGCTCGGGACAGGGGCACTACGAGCAGTACTTC	NA	TRBJ2-7	TRBV18	TRBD1
CASSLLSTVYGYTF	TGTGCCAGCAGCCTGTTATCTACGGTCTATGGCTACACCTTC	NA	TRBJ1-2	TRBV7-9	NA
CASCRGGLNMNTEAFF	TGTGCCAGCTGCCGCGGGGGGCTAAACATGAACACTGAAGCTTTCTTT	NA	TRBJ1-1	TRBV2	NA
CASSLAGLGTQYF	TGTGCCAGCAGCTTAGCGGGGTTAGGGACCCAGTACTTC	once	TRBJ2-5	TRBV11-2	NA
CASSPPLDSSYEQYF	TGTGCCAGCTCACCACCGTTGGACAGCTCCTACGAGCAGTACTTC	few	TRBJ2-7	TRBV18	NA
CASSFLGQGRVGKYGYTF	TGTGCCAGCAGCTTCCTGGGACAGGGACGTGTAGGAAAATATGGCTACACCTTC	few	TRBJ1-2	TRBV7-2	TRBD1
CASSRTGLAFETQYF	TGTGCCAGCAGCCGAACGGGACTAGCGTTTGAGACCCAGTACTTC	NA	TRBJ2-5	TRBV14	TRBD2
CASSLAGRLTSGANVLTF	TGTGCCAGCAGCTTGGCGGGACGGCTCACCTCTGGGGCCAACGTCCTGACTTTC	NA	TRBJ2-6	TRBV7-2	NA
CASSFSLRYTEAFF	TGTGCCAGCAGTTTCTCCCTGAGGTACACTGAAGCTTTCTTT	NA	TRBJ1-1	TRBV27	NA
CASSLVRTASKAFF	TGTGCCAGCAGTTTAGTGCGGACAGCTTCTAAAGCTTTCTTT	NA	TRBJ1-1	TRBV28	NA